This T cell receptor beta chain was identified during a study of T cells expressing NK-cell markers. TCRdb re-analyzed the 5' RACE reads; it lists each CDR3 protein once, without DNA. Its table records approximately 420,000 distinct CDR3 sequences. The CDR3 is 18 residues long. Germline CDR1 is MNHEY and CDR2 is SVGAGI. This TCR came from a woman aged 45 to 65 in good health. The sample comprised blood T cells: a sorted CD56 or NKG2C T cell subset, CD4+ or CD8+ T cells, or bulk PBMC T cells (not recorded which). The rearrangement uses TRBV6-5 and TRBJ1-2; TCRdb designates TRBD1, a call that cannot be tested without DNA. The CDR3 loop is CASSSVGQQVAMGYGYTF.